Below, one T cell receptor beta chain is given with its context. No antigen is known for it. The data derive from a study of T cell responses to AZD1222 COVID-19 vaccine. Across the whole study: Whether given at about 4 or about 12 weeks, second doses were pooled.

Findings and caveats of the study: Spike-specific TCR breadth and depth were elevated following two AZD1222 doses. There were mostly white British donors and more females than males, and clonal diversity was possibly underestimated. Repertoires were obtained only post-peak T cell response.

The method was immunoSEQ multiplex PCR; TCRdb's version includes in-frame clones alone and lacks a portion of them. The profile shows about 130,000 clones, 91% of them singletons. CDR3 length equals 13 residues. Germline CDR1 reads MNHEY; CDR2 reads SVGAGI. The ends lost 2 bases at V and 6 bases at J; junction bases unmatched: 4. The rearrangement joins TRBV6-5 to TRBJ2-7; 7 nucleotides line up with TRBD1. Sequencing was performed on peripheral blood, taken on day 0 of AZD1222 vaccination. The sequence was collected from an adult in good health. CDR3 DNA: TGTGCCAGCAGTTACAGGGGGCCGGCCGAGCAGTACTTC. Its protein product is CASSYRGPAEQYF.